Sequencing of this T cell receptor (beta chain) was carried out in a study of CD8 T cells in ankylosing spondylitis. The CDR3 runs 14 residues. The V gene's germline CDR1 is SGHDN and CDR2 FVKESK. V was cut by 0 bases and J by 6 bases, with 10 bases left in between. TCRdb called the 5' RACE reads again in MiXCR, with one record for every CDR3 protein. Of 150,000 to 200,000 distinct CDR3 sequences in the sample, more than 9% were seen once. Notes on the study in general: The clones that were linked to disease were reported to be significantly enriched in matched synovial fluid samples from ankylosing spondylitis patients. A motif in TCR beta, a set of about 8 highly homologous variants, appeared characteristic of ankylosing spondylitis blood.

For this clonotype: Its antigen is still unknown.

Material: blood, either unsorted or a sorted T cell fraction (not recorded which). The TCR was taken from a male donor with ankylosing spondylitis or in good health (not recorded which). The chain is built from TRBV14 and TRBJ2-3; the D gene could be TRBD1 or TRBD2 (5 bases each). DNA of the CDR3: TGTGCCAGCAGCCAAGAACCCGGGGCTGATACGCAGTATTTT. Its translation is CASSQEPGADTQYF.